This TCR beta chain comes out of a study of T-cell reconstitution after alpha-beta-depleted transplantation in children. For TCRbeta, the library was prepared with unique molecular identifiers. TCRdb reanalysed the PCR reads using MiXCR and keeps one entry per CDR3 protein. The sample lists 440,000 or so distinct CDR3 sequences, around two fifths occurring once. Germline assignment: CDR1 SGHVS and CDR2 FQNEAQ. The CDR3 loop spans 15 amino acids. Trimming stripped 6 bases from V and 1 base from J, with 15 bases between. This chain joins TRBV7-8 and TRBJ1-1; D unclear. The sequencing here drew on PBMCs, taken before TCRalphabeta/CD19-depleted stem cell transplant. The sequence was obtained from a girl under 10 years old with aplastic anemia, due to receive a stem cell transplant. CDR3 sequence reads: CASRPGGKGNTEAFF. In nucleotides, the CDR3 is TGTGCCAGCAGACCAGGAGGCAAGGGGAACACTGAAGCTTTCTTT.